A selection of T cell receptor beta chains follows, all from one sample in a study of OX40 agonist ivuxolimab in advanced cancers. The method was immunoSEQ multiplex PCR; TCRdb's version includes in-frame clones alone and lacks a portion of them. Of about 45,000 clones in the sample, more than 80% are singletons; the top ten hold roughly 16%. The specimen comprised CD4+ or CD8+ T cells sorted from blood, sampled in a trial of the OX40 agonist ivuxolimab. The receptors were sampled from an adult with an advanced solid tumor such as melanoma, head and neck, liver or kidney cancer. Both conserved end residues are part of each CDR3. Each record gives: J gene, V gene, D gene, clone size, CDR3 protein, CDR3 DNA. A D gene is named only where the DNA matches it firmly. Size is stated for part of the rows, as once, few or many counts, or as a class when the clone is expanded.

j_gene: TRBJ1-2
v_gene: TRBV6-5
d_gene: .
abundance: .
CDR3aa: CASTQGYYGYTF
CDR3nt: TGTGCCAGCACACAGGGCTACTATGGCTACACCTTC

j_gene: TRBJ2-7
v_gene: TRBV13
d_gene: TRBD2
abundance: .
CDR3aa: CASSSRGTSHYEQYF
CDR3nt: TGTGCCAGCAGCTCGCGGGGGACTAGTCATTACGAGCAGTACTTC

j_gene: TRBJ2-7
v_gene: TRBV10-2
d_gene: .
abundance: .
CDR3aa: CASGSASPYEQYF
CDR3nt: TGCGCCAGTGGCTCAGCCTCCCCCTACGAGCAGTACTTC

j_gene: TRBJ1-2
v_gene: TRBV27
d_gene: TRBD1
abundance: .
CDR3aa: CASSFQGAQDGYTF
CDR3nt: TGTGCCAGCAGTTTCCAGGGGGCTCAGGATGGCTACACCTTC

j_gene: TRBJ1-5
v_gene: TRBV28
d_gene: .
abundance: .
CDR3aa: CASSSHPGRINQPQHF
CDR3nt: TGTGCCAGCAGTTCCCACCCTGGACGGATCAATCAGCCCCAGCATTTT

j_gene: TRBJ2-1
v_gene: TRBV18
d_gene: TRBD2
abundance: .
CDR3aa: CASSPPLAFYNEQFF
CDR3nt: TGTGCCAGCTCACCACCACTAGCGTTCTACAATGAGCAGTTCTTC

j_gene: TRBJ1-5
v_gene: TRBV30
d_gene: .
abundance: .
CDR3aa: CAWSSSGGSNQPQHF
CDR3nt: TGTGCCTGGAGTTCCTCCGGGGGGAGCAATCAGCCCCAGCATTTT

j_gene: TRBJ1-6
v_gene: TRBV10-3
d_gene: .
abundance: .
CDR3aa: CAISEPGRQASPLHF
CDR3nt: TGTGCCATCAGTGAGCCTGGTCGCCAGGCTTCACCCCTCCACTTT

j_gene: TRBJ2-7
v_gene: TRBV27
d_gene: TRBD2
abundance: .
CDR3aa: CASSFGGGYTNYEQYF
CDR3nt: TGTGCCAGCAGTTTTGGCGGGGGGTATACAAACTACGAGCAGTACTTC

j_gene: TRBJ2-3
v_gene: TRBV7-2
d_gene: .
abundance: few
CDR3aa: CASSYTDTQYF
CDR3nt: TGTGCCAGCAGCTACACAGATACGCAGTATTTT

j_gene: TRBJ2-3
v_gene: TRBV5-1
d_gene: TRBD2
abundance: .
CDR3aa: CASSLRGGVRTDTQYF
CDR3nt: TGCGCCAGCAGCTTGCGCGGGGGGGTAAGAACAGATACGCAGTATTTT

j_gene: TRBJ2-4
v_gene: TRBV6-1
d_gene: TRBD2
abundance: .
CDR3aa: CASSEWGLAGGPTHIQYF
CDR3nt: TGTGCCAGCAGTGAATGGGGTCTAGCGGGAGGGCCAACGCACATTCAGTACTTC

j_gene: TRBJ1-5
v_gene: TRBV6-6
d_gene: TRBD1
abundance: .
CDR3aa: CASSTQGWAQPQHF
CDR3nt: TGTGCCAGCAGTACACAGGGGTGGGCCCAGCCCCAGCATTTT

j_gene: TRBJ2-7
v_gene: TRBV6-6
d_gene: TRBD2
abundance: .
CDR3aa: CASRNPGGSPSYEQYF
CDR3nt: TGTGCCAGCAGGAACCCTGGCGGGAGTCCTTCCTACGAGCAGTACTTC

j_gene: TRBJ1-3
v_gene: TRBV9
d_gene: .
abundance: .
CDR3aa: CASSAHRDSGNTIYF
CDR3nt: TGTGCCAGCAGCGCCCACAGGGACTCTGGAAACACCATATATTTT

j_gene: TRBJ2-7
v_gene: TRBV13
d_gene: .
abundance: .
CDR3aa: CASATGLEQYF
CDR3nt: TGTGCCAGCGCAACAGGGCTCGAGCAGTACTTC

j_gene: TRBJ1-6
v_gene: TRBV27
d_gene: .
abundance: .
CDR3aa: CASSLSTGGNSPLHF
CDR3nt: TGTGCCAGCAGTTTATCGACAGGCGGGAATTCACCCCTCCACTTT

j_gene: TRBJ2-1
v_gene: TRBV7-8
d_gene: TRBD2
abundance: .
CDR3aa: CASSLMTSGTVKYNEQFF
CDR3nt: TGTGCCAGCAGCTTAATGACTAGCGGGACGGTGAAGTACAATGAGCAGTTCTTC

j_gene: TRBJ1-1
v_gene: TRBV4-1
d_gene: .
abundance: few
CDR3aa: CASSQVGSSGTEAFF
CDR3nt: TGCGCCAGCAGCCAAGTCGGCTCGTCGGGCACTGAAGCTTTCTTT

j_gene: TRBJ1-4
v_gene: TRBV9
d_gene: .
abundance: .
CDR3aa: CASSVDEGYRVNEKLFF
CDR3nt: TGTGCCAGCAGCGTAGACGAGGGGTACAGGGTAAATGAAAAACTGTTTTTT

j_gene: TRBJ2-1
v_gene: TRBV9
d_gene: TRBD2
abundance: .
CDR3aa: CASSTGTSDLNEQFF
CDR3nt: TGTGCCAGCAGCACCGGGACTAGCGATTTAAATGAGCAGTTCTTC

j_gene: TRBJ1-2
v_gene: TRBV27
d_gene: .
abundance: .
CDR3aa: CASSLDGVYGYTF
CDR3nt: TGTGCCAGCAGTTTAGATGGGGTATACGGCTACACCTTC

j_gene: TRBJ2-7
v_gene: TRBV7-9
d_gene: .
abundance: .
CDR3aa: CASSLVGNPNYEQYF
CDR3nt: TGTGCCAGCAGCTTAGTTGGTAACCCCAACTACGAGCAGTACTTC

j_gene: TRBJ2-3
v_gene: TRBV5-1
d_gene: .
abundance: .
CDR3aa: CASSLEVRATDTQYF
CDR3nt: TGCGCCAGCAGCTTGGAGGTCAGGGCCACAGATACGCAGTATTTT

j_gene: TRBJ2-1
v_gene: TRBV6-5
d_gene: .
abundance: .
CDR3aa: CASSYSTNSNEQFF
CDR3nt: TGTGCCAGCAGTTACTCGACTAATTCTAACGAGCAGTTCTTC

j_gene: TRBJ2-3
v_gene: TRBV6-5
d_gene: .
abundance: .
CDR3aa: CASSYAGGGSTDTQYF
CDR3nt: TGTGCCAGCAGTTACGCCGGCGGGGGCAGCACAGATACGCAGTATTTT

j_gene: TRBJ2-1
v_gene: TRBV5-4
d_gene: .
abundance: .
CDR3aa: CASSPRDYNEQFF
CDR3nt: TGTGCCAGCAGCCCCCGGGACTACAATGAGCAGTTCTTC

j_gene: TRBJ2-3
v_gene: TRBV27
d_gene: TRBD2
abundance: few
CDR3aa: CASKAGGPWDTQYF
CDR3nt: TGTGCCAGCAAGGCGGGAGGGCCGTGGGATACGCAGTATTTT

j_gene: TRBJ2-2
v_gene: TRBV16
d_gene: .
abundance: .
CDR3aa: CASSHAGELFF
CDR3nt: TGTGCCAGCAGCCATGCCGGGGAGCTGTTTTTT

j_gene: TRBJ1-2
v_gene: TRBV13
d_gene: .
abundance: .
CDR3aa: CASSSDGYGYTF
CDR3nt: TGTGCCAGCAGCTCTGACGGCTATGGCTACACCTTC

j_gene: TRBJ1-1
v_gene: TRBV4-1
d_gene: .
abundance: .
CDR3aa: CASSQLEGRNTEAFF
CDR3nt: TGCGCCAGCAGCCAATTGGAGGGCCGGAACACTGAAGCTTTCTTT

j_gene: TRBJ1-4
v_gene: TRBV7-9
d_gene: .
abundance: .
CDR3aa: CASSTPGPNEKLFF
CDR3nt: TGTGCCAGCAGTACACCGGGACCCAATGAAAAACTGTTTTTT

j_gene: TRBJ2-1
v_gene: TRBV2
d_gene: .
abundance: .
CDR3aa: CASKGRVDEQFF
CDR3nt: TGTGCCAGCAAGGGCCGGGTGGATGAGCAGTTCTTC

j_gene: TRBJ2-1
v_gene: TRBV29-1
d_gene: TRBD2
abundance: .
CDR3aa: CSVDGGGYNEQFF
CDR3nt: TGCAGCGTGGATGGCGGGGGCTACAATGAGCAGTTCTTC

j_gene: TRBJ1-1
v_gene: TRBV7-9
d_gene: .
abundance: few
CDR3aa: CASSSPAEAFF
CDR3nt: TGTGCCAGCAGCTCCCCCGCTGAAGCTTTCTTT

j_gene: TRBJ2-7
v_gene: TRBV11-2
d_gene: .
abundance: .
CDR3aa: CASSFGAGGAHYEQYF
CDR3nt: TGTGCCAGCAGCTTTGGAGCCGGGGGAGCACACTACGAGCAGTACTTC

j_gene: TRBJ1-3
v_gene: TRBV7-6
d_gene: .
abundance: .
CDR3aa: CASSAWTASGNTIYF
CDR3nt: TGTGCCAGCAGCGCCTGGACAGCCTCTGGAAACACCATATATTTT

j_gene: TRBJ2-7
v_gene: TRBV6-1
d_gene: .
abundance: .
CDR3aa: CASRYSGYEQYF
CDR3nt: TGTGCCAGCCGCTATAGTGGCTACGAGCAGTACTTC

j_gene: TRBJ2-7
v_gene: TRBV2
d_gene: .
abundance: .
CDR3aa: CASSRDAGVYEQYF
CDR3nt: TGTGCCAGCAGTCGGGACGCCGGAGTCTACGAGCAGTACTTC

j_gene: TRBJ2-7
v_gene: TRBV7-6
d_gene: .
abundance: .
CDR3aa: CASSLFPNRAQSYEQYF
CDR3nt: TGTGCCAGCAGCTTATTCCCCAACAGGGCGCAATCCTACGAGCAGTACTTC

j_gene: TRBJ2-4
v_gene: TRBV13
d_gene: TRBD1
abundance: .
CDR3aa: CASSPAIRQGFQYF
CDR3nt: TGTGCCAGCAGCCCAGCGATACGACAGGGTTTTCAGTACTTC

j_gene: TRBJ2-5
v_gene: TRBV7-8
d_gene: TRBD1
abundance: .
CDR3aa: CASRRTGIETQYF
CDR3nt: TGTGCCAGCAGAAGGACAGGGATCGAGACCCAGTACTTC

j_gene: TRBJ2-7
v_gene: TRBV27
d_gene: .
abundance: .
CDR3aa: CASSFSQGHSGYEQYF
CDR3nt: TGTGCCAGCAGTTTTTCTCAGGGCCACTCAGGCTACGAGCAGTACTTC

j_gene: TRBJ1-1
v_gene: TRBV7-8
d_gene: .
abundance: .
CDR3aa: CASSITAGPRNTEAFF
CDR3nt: TGTGCCAGCAGCATCACAGCCGGGCCACGGAACACTGAAGCTTTCTTT

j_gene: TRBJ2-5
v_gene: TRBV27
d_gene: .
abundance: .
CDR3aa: CASSPGWGRETQYF
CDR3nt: TGTGCCAGCAGTCCCGGGTGGGGGAGGGAGACCCAGTACTTC

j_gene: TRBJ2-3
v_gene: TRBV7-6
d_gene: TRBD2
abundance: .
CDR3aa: CASSFLAAPSDTQYF
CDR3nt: TGTGCCAGCAGCTTTCTAGCGGCCCCCTCAGATACGCAGTATTTT

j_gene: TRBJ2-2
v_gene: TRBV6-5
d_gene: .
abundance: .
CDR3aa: CASWHLNTGELFF
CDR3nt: TGTGCCAGCTGGCACTTGAACACCGGGGAGCTGTTTTTT

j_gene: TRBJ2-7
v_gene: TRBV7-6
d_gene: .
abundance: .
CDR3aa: CASSLEASGLVYEQYF
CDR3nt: TGTGCCAGCAGCTTAGAGGCCAGCGGGTTGGTCTACGAGCAGTACTTC

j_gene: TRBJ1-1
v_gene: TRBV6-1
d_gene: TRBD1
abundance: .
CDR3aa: CASSGDRGGEAFF
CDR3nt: TGTGCCAGCAGTGGGGACAGGGGCGGTGAAGCTTTCTTT

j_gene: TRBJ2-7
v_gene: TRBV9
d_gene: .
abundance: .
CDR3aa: CASSVGGANEQYF
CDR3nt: TGTGCCAGCAGCGTAGGGGGGGCCAACGAGCAGTACTTC

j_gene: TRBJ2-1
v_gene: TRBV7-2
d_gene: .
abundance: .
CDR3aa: CASSDEGGYNEQFF
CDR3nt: TGTGCCAGCAGCGACGAGGGTGGGTACAATGAGCAGTTCTTC

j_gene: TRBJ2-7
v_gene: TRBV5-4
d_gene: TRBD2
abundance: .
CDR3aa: CASSFPSGRAGYEQYF
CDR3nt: TGTGCCAGCAGCTTCCCTAGCGGGAGGGCCGGGTACGAGCAGTACTTC

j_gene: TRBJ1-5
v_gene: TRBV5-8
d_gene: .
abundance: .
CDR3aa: CASSLGQGPQHF
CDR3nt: TGTGCCAGCAGCTTGGGGCAGGGGCCCCAGCATTTT

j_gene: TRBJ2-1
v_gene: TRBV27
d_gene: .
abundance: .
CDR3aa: CASSPTTTGRPYNEQFF
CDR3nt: TGTGCCAGCAGTCCCACTACGACAGGGAGGCCCTACAATGAGCAGTTCTTC

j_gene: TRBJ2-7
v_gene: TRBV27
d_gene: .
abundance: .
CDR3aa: CASSLRAGTHYEQYF
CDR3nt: TGTGCCAGCAGTTTACGGGCCGGGACCCACTACGAGCAGTACTTC

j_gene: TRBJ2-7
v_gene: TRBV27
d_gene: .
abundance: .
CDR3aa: CASSLGGLSGEQYF
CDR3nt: TGTGCCAGCAGTTTAGGGGGTCTCTCGGGGGAGCAGTACTTC